This T cell receptor beta chain was sequenced in a study of patients and donors after allogeneic stem cell transplantation. This clonotype was counted a few times. This CDR3 has 14 residues. The V end lost 1 base, the J end lost 5 bases, and 10 bases lay between the germline ends. Per germline, CDR1 LGHDT and CDR2 YNNKEL (reference sequence). TCRdb redid the calling of the RT-PCR reads with MiXCR, one entry per CDR3 protein. The sample contains over 350,000 distinct CDR3 sequences, approximately 16% of which appear only once. The sequenced sample was blood, either unsorted or a sorted T cell fraction (not recorded which). The source of this sequence is a human donor who was either an allogeneic HSCT recipient or a stem cell or donor lymphocyte infusion donor (not recorded which). It is not recorded whose cells these are; they may come from a transplant donor. The genes are TRBV3-1 and TRBJ2-3, with D possibly being TRBD2 (5 bases). In DNA form, the CDR3 reads TGTGCCAGCAGCCAAGTATCTCGGGGAGATACGCAGTATTTT. It yields the protein CASSQVSRGDTQYF.